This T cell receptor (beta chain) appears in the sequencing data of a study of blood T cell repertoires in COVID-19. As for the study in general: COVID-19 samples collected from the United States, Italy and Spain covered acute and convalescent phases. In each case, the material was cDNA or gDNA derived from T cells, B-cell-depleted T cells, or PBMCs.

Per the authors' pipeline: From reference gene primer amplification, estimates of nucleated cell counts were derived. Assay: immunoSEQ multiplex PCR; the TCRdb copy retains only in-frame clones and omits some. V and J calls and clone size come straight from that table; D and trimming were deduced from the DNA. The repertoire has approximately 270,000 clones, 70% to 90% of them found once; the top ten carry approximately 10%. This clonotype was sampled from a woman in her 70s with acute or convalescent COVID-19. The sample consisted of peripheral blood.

Written as DNA, the CDR3 is TGCAGTGCTCAGGAATTCTACGAGCAGTACTTC. Protein: CSAQEFYEQYF. The J gene is TRBJ2-7, the V gene TRBV20-1; unclear D gene. The CDR3 has 11 residues. With 5 bases removed from V and 3 bases from J, the gap between germline ends came to 8 bases. Germline V lookup: CDR1 DFQATT, CDR2 SNEGSKA (reference sequence).